Shown below are 27 T cell receptor beta chains from a single sample sequenced in a study of shared clonotypes between healthy human individuals. Method: immunoSEQ multiplex PCR; TCRdb's copy keeps in-frame clones and lacks some. The sample records 450,000 to 500,000 clones, roughly 80% being singletons. Sample: PBMCs. These receptors all come from a woman between 35 and 50 years old in good health. Some clones in this sample may be carry-over from other donors' samples.

J is TRBJ2-7 and V is TRBV7-2, with D perhaps TRBD1 (5 bases). The V gene's germline CDR1 is SGHTA and CDR2 FQGNSA. Trimming left V 3 bases short and J 7 bases short, with 22 bases between. The CDR3 is 16 amino acids. DNA for the CDR3: TGTGCCAGCAGCTTTGGCCAGGGTGGATTGGGGCTGGAGCAGTACTTC. Protein sequence: CASSFGQGGLGLEQYF.

As for this clone: With a far larger clone one base away, a read error is the likely cause. Here the CDR3 reads CASSTGTGGEAQYF. As DNA, the CDR3 is TGTGCCAGCAGTACGGGGACAGGGGGAGAGGCCCAGTACTTC. The J gene is TRBJ2-5, the V gene TRBV6-1; 11 positions agree with TRBD1. The CDR3 has 14 amino acids. CDR1 MNHNS and CDR2 SASEGT come from the germline V gene.

The chain couples TRBV15 to TRBJ2-7; D perhaps matches TRBD2 (5 bases). Deletions cut 1 base from V and 6 bases from J, with 13 bases between. Germline V lookup: CDR1 LNHNV, CDR2 YYDKDF (reference sequence). This CDR3 comprises 14 residues. The chain's CDR3 is CATSRGGDLSEQYF. The CDR3 nucleotides are TGTGCCACCAGCAGAGGGGGAGATCTCAGCGAGCAGTACTTC.

Only a few counts were recorded for this clone. The chain recombines TRBV7-3 with TRBJ2-2; D ambiguous. CDR3 length equals 15 residues. Trimming shortened V by 5 bases and J by 4 bases, and 14 bases separated the two germline ends. Germline V gene sequence: CDR1 SGHTA, CDR2 FQGTGA. CDR3 sequence: CASSPSGPSTGELFF. CDR3 nucleotides: TGTGCCAGCAGCCCATCAGGACCCTCCACCGGGGAGCTGTTTTTT.

As concerns this clone: A single base is all that separates this from a far larger clone, so a read error is likely. The gene calls are TRBV11-1 and TRBJ2-5; maybe TRBD2 (5 bases). This CDR3 has 14 residues. Germline CDR1 reads SGHAT; CDR2 reads FQDESV (reference sequence). CDR3 sequence reads: CAGSSVGRVETQYF. CDR3 nucleotides: TGTGCCGGCAGCTCGGTGGGGAGAGTGGAGACCCAGTACTTC.

The V gene is TRBV28, the J gene TRBJ2-2; 7 bases align to TRBD1. This CDR3 is 15 amino acids long. The J segment lost 5 bases and the V segment lost 6 bases, leaving 9 bases of the junction unmatched. In germline, CDR1 is MDHEN, CDR2 SYDVKM. CDR3 in DNA: TGTGCCAGCAGGGGTGGGACAGAATGGACCGGGGAGCTGTTTTTT. This encodes CASRGGTEWTGELFF.

As to this clone: At one end the junction does not follow the germline gene, possibly because of a read error. The chain combines TRBV30 with TRBJ2-3, with no clear D. The V gene's germline CDR1 is GTSNPN and CDR2 SVGIG (reference sequence). There are 12 residues in the CDR3. The CDR3, as DNA: TGTGCCTGTAGCACAAGCACAGATACGCAGTGTTTT. Translating it yields CACSTSTDTQCF.

This CDR3 reads CASSQDSGLAGQYF. In nucleotides, the CDR3 is TGTGCCAGCAGCCAAGACAGCGGGCTAGCGGGGCAGTATTTT. V and J are TRBV4-2 and TRBJ2-3; TRBD2 aligns across 8 bases. The CDR3 consists of 14 residues. Losses at the gene ends were 0 bases for V and 11 bases for J; bases not matched to a gene: 7. Germline CDR1 is LGHNA and CDR2 is YNFKEQ.

This clone was recorded a few times. J is TRBJ2-7 and V is TRBV2; D might be TRBD2 (7 bases). CDR1 and CDR2 from the germline V gene are SNHLY and FYNNEI. V lost 8 bases and J 4 bases, leaving 15 bases between the germline ends. This CDR3 spans 13 amino acids. This CDR3 is CASGEGGWYEQYF. The CDR3, as DNA: TGTGCCAGCGGGGAGGGGGGCTGGTACGAGCAGTACTTC.

On this clone: A far larger clone is off by one base, so a read error is likely. This chain uses TRBV29-1 with TRBJ2-1, with a tentative D call TRBD2 (6 bases). This CDR3 has 14 residues. V was cut by 6 bases and J by 2 bases, with 14 bases left in between. Germline V gene data show CDR1 as SQVTM and CDR2 as ANQGSEA. DNA for the CDR3: TGCAGCGTGAGGAGGGGCGGCACCTACAATGAGCAGTTCTTC. Translating gives CSVRRGGTYNEQFF.

V and J are TRBV15 and TRBJ2-7; D is perhaps TRBD1 (6 bases). The CDR3 covers 14 residues. CDR1 is LNHNV and CDR2 is YYDKDF in the germline V gene (reference sequence). V gave up 1 base and J gave up 6 bases, with 13 bases separating them. This CDR3 is CATSRAVQGSEQYF. Here the CDR3 DNA reads TGTGCCACCAGCAGAGCCGTACAGGGAAGCGAGCAGTACTTC.

In regard to this clone: The likely explanation is a read error, given a far larger clone one base away. The gene calls are TRBV5-1 and TRBJ2-2; no clear D gene. Trimming took 0 bases from V and 7 from J, leaving 13 bases between them. The CDR3 is 15 amino acids. The germline CDR1 and CDR2 sequences are SGHRS and YFSETQ. The DNA for the CDR3 is TGCGCCAGCAGCTTGGTACGGATTGATGGCGGGGAGCTGTTTTTT. This gives the protein CASSLVRIDGGELFF.

The V call is TRBV6-5, the J call TRBJ2-3; D is possibly TRBD2 (5 bases). Germline V gene lookup returns CDR1 MNHEY and CDR2 SVGAGI. CDR3 length: 13 amino acids. The V end lost 6 bases, the J end lost 5 bases, and 12 bases lay between the germline ends. This CDR3 is CASSLGRGDTQYF. The CDR3, as DNA: TGTGCCAGCAGCCTCGGACGGGGAGATACGCAGTATTTT.

This chain connects TRBV2 to TRBJ1-2; a possible D gene is TRBD1 (5 bases). Trimming shortened V by 4 bases and J by 4 bases, and 10 bases separated the two germline ends. The CDR3 runs 13 residues. The germline V gene encodes CDR1 SNHLY and CDR2 FYNNEI. The CDR3 protein is CASSGDGTYGYTF. The CDR3, as DNA: TGTGCCAGCAGTGGGGACGGAACCTATGGCTACACCTTC.

In this sample, this clone turned up a few times. V and J are TRBV21-1 and TRBJ1-2; no check of the table's D call, TRBD1, against the DNA was made. TRBV21-1 is designated a pseudogene. There are 10 residues in the CDR3. The CDR3 is CASSKQGYTF. CDR3 coding DNA: TGTGCCAGCAGCAAACAGGGCTACACCTTC.

The chain combines TRBV5-5 with TRBJ1-2; 8 bases are shared with TRBD1. V lost 0 bases to trimming and J lost 4 bases; unmatched junction nucleotides: 8. The CDR3 loop spans 16 amino acids. The germline gives CDR1 SGHKS, CDR2 YYEKEE (reference sequence). CDR3 residues: CASSLVGGQAVYGYTF. The CDR3 bases are TGTGCCAGCAGCTTGGTGGGGGGACAGGCAGTCTATGGCTACACCTTC. The whole variable domain, remainder taken from reference TRBV5-5 and TRBJ1-2, is DAGVTQSPTHLIKTRGQQVTLRCSPISGHKSVSWYQQVLGQGPQFIFQYYEKEERGRGNFPDRFSARQFPNYSSELNVNALLLGDSALYLCASSLVGGQAVYGYTFGSGTRLTVV.

This clone has at least ten counts. The chain is built from TRBV5-1 and TRBJ2-1; the match to TRBD2 covers 8 bases. V dropped 5 bases and J dropped 1; count of bases not matched to a gene: 5. Germline V gives CDR1 SGHRS, CDR2 YFSETQ. The CDR3 is 15 amino acids. The CDR3 region has the DNA TGCGCCAGCAGTCGGGAGGGAGGATCCTACAATGAGCAGTTCTTC. Amino acids: CASSREGGSYNEQFF.

Note on this clone: A much larger clone lies one base from this, so it may be a read error. The chain has TRBV6-4 and TRBJ2-3; 7 bases are a match to TRBD2. V lost 8 bases and J lost 3; bases outside the gene matches: 8. The CDR3 has 14 residues. From germline, CDR1 is MRHNA and CDR2 SNTAGT. The DNA for the CDR3 is TGTGCCAGCGGTGTGTCGGGGGGTACAGATACGCAGTATTTT. Encoded protein: CASGVSGGTDTQYF.

In this sample, this clone turned up once. The chain uses TRBV9 and TRBJ1-2; maybe TRBD1 (5 bases). There are 16 residues in the CDR3. Per germline, CDR1 SGDLS and CDR2 YYNGEE. V was cut by 4 bases and J by 2 bases, with 18 bases left in between. CDR3 sequence reads: CASSIPLGATNYGYTF. The CDR3, as DNA: TGTGCCAGCAGCATCCCCCTCGGGGCCACCAACTATGGCTACACCTTC.

The V call is TRBV6-5, the J call TRBJ2-1, with 9 nucleotides matching TRBD2. The CDR3 sequence is 15 residues long. The junction had 9 bases not matched to a gene; V was cut back by 6 bases and J by 6 bases. Germline V gives CDR1 MNHEY, CDR2 SVGAGI. This CDR3 is CASSRSSGTGNEQFF. The CDR3 DNA follows: TGTGCCAGCAGCAGATCTAGCGGGACTGGCAATGAGCAGTTCTTC.

The chain combines TRBV18 with TRBJ1-1, with TRBD1 as a possible D gene (6 bases). The V and J ends lost 1 base and 9 bases respectively, with 18 bases between them. CDR3 length equals 15 residues. From germline, CDR1 is KGHSH and CDR2 LQKENI. CDR3 coding DNA: TGTGCCAGCTCACCACTTGACAGGTGGGCCGGACAAGCTTTCTTT. Translating gives CASSPLDRWAGQAFF.

This clone was counted at least ten times. This CDR3 is also generated by other DNA sequences in the sample. CDR3 in amino acids: CASSLSRSTEAFF. DNA for the CDR3: TGTGCCAGCAGCTTGTCGAGGAGCACTGAAGCTTTCTTT. The rearrangement links TRBV11-1 to TRBJ1-1, with D unresolved. The V gene lost 3 bases and the J gene lost 4 bases, with 9 bases spanning the gap. The CDR3 extends over 13 amino acids. CDR1 is SGHAT, CDR2 FQDESV, per germline (reference sequence). The full variable domain, in which reference TRBV11-1 and TRBJ1-1 provide the parts outside the CDR3, is EAEVAQSPRYKITEKSQAVAFWCDPISGHATLYWYRQILGQGPELLVQFQDESVVDDSQLPKDRFSAERLKGVDSTLKIQPAELGDSAMYLCASSLSRSTEAFFGQGTRLTVV.

A note on this clone: This probably arose from a read error, given a far larger clone one base away. In the same sample, other DNA sequences code for this CDR3. The rearrangement links TRBV28 to TRBJ2-2; no reliable D call. Looked up from germline, CDR1 is MDHEN and CDR2 is SYDVKM. CDR3 size: 15 residues. CDR3 sequence (DNA): TGTGCTAGCAGTACGATAACCACTGGGACCGGGGAGCTGTTTTTT. Translating it yields CASSTITTGTGELFF.

For this clone: A far larger clone is one nucleotide away, so this likely arose from a read error. The same CDR3 is also encoded by other DNA sequences in this sample. The chain uses TRBV12-5 and TRBJ1-1, with TRBD1 as a possible D gene (5 bases). There are 12 residues in the CDR3. Per germline, CDR1 LGHNT and CDR2 FRNRAP. CDR3: CASGYDRSEAFF. CDR3 nucleotide sequence: TGTGCTAGTGGCTACGACAGATCTGAAGCTTTCTTC.

The chain couples TRBV28 to TRBJ2-1, with TRBD2 as a possible D gene (5 bases). The germline V gene has CDR1 MDHEN and CDR2 SYDVKM. The CDR3 has 18 residues. V was clipped by 5 bases and J by 3 bases, with 23 bases between them. In DNA form, the CDR3 reads TGTGCCAGCAGTACGGCAGGTGTTGGACTCCCCGTCTACAATGAGCAGTTCTTC. This sequence encodes CASSTAGVGLPVYNEQFF.

In this sample, this clone turned up many times. The gene calls are TRBV6-6 and TRBJ2-3, with D possibly matching TRBD1 (5 bases). The V and J ends lost 8 bases and 1 base respectively, with 13 bases between them. The CDR3 has 14 residues. Germline CDR1 reads MNHNY; CDR2 reads SVGAGI (reference sequence). Here the CDR3 DNA reads TGTGCCAGCGGGGCGATCTCGGGCACAGATACGCAGTATTTT. Its protein product is CASGAISGTDTQYF.

This clone was detected only once. This rearrangement joins TRBV11-1 to TRBJ1-4, with D maybe TRBD1 (5 bases). This CDR3 is built from 15 residues. The germline V gene has CDR1 SGHAT and CDR2 FQDESV (reference sequence). Trimming removed 5 bases at V and 0 bases at J, with 10 bases between. CDR3 DNA sequence: TGTGCCAGCAGCAATAGGGGAGCAACTAATGAAAAACTGTTTTTT. Translated: CASSNRGATNEKLFF.